Detailed here is one T cell receptor (beta chain). Antigen specificity is unknown. This sample was taken from a study of OX40 agonist ivuxolimab in advanced cancers. Study summary: Patients were treated with ivuxolimab, an agonistic anti-OX40 (CD134) antibody. Study-wide findings and caveats: CD4+ and CD8+ blood T cells expanded clonally by week 6 at 0.1 to 3.0 mg/kg.

Sequencing was performed with immunoSEQ multiplex PCR; in TCRdb, only in-frame clones are kept and a portion is missing. In the table there are approximately 54,000 clones, approximately 90% of which are singletons. The sequence was collected from an adult with an advanced solid tumor such as melanoma, head and neck, liver or kidney cancer. Sequenced material: CD4+ or CD8+ T cells sorted from blood, taken in a trial of the OX40 agonist ivuxolimab.

The CDR3 DNA reads as TGTGCCAGCAGTTTAGGGCCCTCTGTAGGCTACACCTTC. The encoded protein is CASSLGPSVGYTF. The chain links TRBV27 to TRBJ1-2; D is undetermined. Trimming stripped 2 bases from V and 8 bases from J, with 12 bases between. Germline assignment: CDR1 MNHEY and CDR2 SMNVEV (reference sequence). This CDR3 is 13 amino acids long.